The rows below give T cell receptor beta chains drawn from one sample of a study of T-cell reconstitution after alpha-beta-depleted transplantation in children. TCRdb re-called the PCR reads with MiXCR, one entry per CDR3 protein. The sample holds approximately 210,000 distinct CDR3 sequences, roughly a sixth seen once. The sample was PBMCs, mostly from graft donor cells, taken 360 days after TCRalphabeta/CD19-depleted stem cell transplant. These receptors all stem from a male patient aged 2 to 10 who had a stem cell transplant for acute lymphoblastic leukemia, so the T cells may come from the graft donor. Each CDR3 is given with its conserved first and last residue. D genes are given only for firm matches. For some rows the clone size is stated as once, few or many, or as a class when expanded; others skip it.

abundance | j_gene | v_gene | d_gene | CDR3nt | CDR3aa
few | TRBJ2-7 | TRBV28 | NA | TGTGCCAGCAGTCCCTCCGGGACGGCGATCTCCTACGAGCAGTACTTC | CASSPSGTAISYEQYF
few | TRBJ2-1 | TRBV4-3 | NA | TGCGCCAGCAGCCAAGATCTCGCCGGGGAGCAGTTCTTC | CASSQDLAGEQFF
many | TRBJ2-3 | TRBV5-6 | NA | TGTGCCAGCCTAACGGCCCGGATGCGCACAGATACGCAGTATTTT | CASLTARMRTDTQYF
few | TRBJ1-1 | TRBV6-1 | NA | TGTGCCAGCAGTCAGAACCCGGGCCCCGGCACTGAAGCTTTCTTT | CASSQNPGPGTEAFF
few | TRBJ1-5 | TRBV20-1 | NA | TGCAGTGCTAGAGATGGAGGGGGGAGGACCAATCAGCCCCAGCATTTT | CSARDGGGRTNQPQHF
many | TRBJ1-4 | TRBV7-2 | NA | TGTGCCAGCAGCTCCCGAATATTAGCAACTAATGAAAAACTGTTTTTT | CASSSRILATNEKLFF
NA | TRBJ1-1 | TRBV7-8 | NA | TGTGCCAGCAGCCCCCTCGGCGGTCGGTCGGAAGCTTTCTTT | CASSPLGGRSEAFF
NA | TRBJ1-5 | TRBV9 | NA | TGTGCCAGCAGCAAGACGGGGAGCAATCAGCCCCAGCATTTT | CASSKTGSNQPQHF
NA | TRBJ1-1 | TRBV18 | TRBD1 | TGTGCCAGCTCACCGCCAGGCAGGGGGTTTCAGGGTGAAGCTTTCTTT | CASSPPGRGFQGEAFF
many | TRBJ2-2 | TRBV12-3/TRBV12-4 | NA | TGTGCCAGCAGTTTGCTAGGAAGCGGGGAGCTGTTTTTT | CASSLLGSGELFF
few | TRBJ1-1 | TRBV5-1 | NA | TGCGCCAGCAGCTTGGGGGCAGGGACCCCAAACACTGAAGCTTTCTTT | CASSLGAGTPNTEAFF
few | TRBJ1-5 | TRBV30 | NA | TGTGCCTGGAGTGATGGTTATAGCAATCAGCCCCAGCATTTT | CAWSDGYSNQPQHF
few | TRBJ2-2 | TRBV7-2 | TRBD1 | TGTGCCAGCAGCTTTTTTCCGCCGGGACAGGGGTACGGGGAGCTGTTTTTT | CASSFFPPGQGYGELFF
few | TRBJ2-5 | TRBV7-2 | NA | TGTGCCAGCAGCTCGGGGAGGCCCCAAGAGACCCAGTACTTC | CASSSGRPQETQYF
few | TRBJ2-1 | TRBV3-1 | TRBD2 | TGTGCCAGCAGCCAAATGACTAGCTTGTATGAGCAGTTCTTC | CASSQMTSLYEQFF
many | TRBJ2-7 | TRBV10-3 | NA | TGTGCCATCAGTGATCCGACAGGCTCCTACGAGCAGTACTTC | CAISDPTGSYEQYF
NA | TRBJ2-3 | TRBV7-9 | NA | TGTGCCAGCAGCTTTCGCGGGGGCAACACAGATACGCAGTATTTT | CASSFRGGNTDTQYF
NA | TRBJ2-7 | TRBV29-1 | NA | TGCAGCGCATTTATAGGACCGACCCGACGGGAGCAGTACTTC | CSAFIGPTRREQYF
NA | TRBJ1-1 | TRBV7-2 | NA | TGTGCCAGCAGCCCCGGTTACACTGAAGCTTTCTTT | CASSPGYTEAFF
few | TRBJ1-5 | TRBV6-2/TRBV6-3 | TRBD1 | TGTGCCAAACCGGGACAGGGCCTTCAGCCCCAGCATTTT | CAKPGQGLQPQHF
many | TRBJ2-1 | TRBV6-5 | NA | TGTGCCAGCAGCCAACGTGGCAGGCGTCCCAATGAGCAGTTCTTC | CASSQRGRRPNEQFF
NA | TRBJ2-4 | TRBV29-1 | NA | TGCAGCGGTTATCGTGGATACATTCAGTACTTC | CSGYRGYIQYF
many | TRBJ2-5 | TRBV11-2 | TRBD1 | TGTGCCAGCAGCCAGACCCGAAAAGAGACAGGGGGAGAGACCCAGTACTTC | CASSQTRKETGGETQYF
NA | TRBJ1-5 | TRBV7-7 | NA | TGTGCCAGCAGCTTCGGATGTCAGCCCCAGCATTTT | CASSFGCQPQHF
NA | TRBJ2-3 | TRBV12-3/TRBV12-4 | TRBD2 | TGTGCCAGCAGTCTTCTAGCGGGCCTTAGCACAGATACGCAGTATTTT | CASSLLAGLSTDTQYF
NA | TRBJ2-2 | TRBV15 | TRBD2 | TGTGCCACCAGCAGATTGGGACTAGCGGACACCGGGGAGCTGTTTTTT | CATSRLGLADTGELFF
NA | TRBJ2-3 | TRBV20-1 | TRBD1 | TGCAGTGCTGAACCGACAGGGAGTGGCACAGATACGCAGTATTTT | CSAEPTGSGTDTQYF
NA | TRBJ1-4 | TRBV20-1 | NA | TGCAGTGCGAAGGAGATAACTAATGAAAAACTGTTTTTT | CSAKEITNEKLFF
NA | TRBJ2-1 | TRBV20-1 | TRBD2 | TGCAGTGCTAGTTGGACGCCTAGCGGGAGTTATGAGCAGTTCTTC | CSASWTPSGSYEQFF
many | TRBJ2-1 | TRBV27 | NA | TGTGCCAGCAGTTCCACAGCGTTATCGAGTGAGCAGTTCTTC | CASSSTALSSEQFF
NA | TRBJ2-1 | TRBV4-3 | NA | TGCGCCAGCAGCCAAGTAGTGGGAAGCCCCAACAATGAGCAGTTCTTC | CASSQVVGSPNNEQFF
NA | TRBJ2-7 | TRBV6-2/TRBV6-3 | TRBD1 | TGTGCCAGCAGTTACTCGCGGGACAGGGGATCCTACGAGCAGTACTTC | CASSYSRDRGSYEQYF
NA | TRBJ2-1 | TRBV7-2 | TRBD1 | TGTGCCAGCAGCTTAGCGGGGACAGGGGGGATCGATGAGCAGTTCTTC | CASSLAGTGGIDEQFF
NA | TRBJ1-1 | TRBV6-2/TRBV6-3 | NA | TGTGCCACCGCAGACAGAGACACTGAAGCTTTCTTT | CATADRDTEAFF
many | TRBJ1-1 | TRBV29-1 | TRBD1 | TGCAGCGTCGCAGGGGGCTACACTGAAGCTTTCTTT | CSVAGGYTEAFF
many | TRBJ2-1 | TRBV28 | TRBD2 | TGTGCCAGCAGCTTAGGACTAGCGGAGTACAATGAGCAGTTCTTC | CASSLGLAEYNEQFF
NA | TRBJ2-7 | TRBV20-1 | NA | TGCAGTGCTCAGACAGACTCCTACGAGCAGTACTTC | CSAQTDSYEQYF
NA | TRBJ2-2 | TRBV7-9 | NA | TGTGCCAGCACACCGGACAGAGCGAACACCGGGGAGCTGTTTTTT | CASTPDRANTGELFF
NA | TRBJ2-1 | TRBV5-1 | TRBD2 | TGCGCCAGCAGTTCCAGCGGGGGGAGCTCCTACAATGAGCAGTTCTTC | CASSSSGGSSYNEQFF
NA | TRBJ1-1 | TRBV7-2 | NA | TGTGCCAGCAGCTTAGTAGGGAATCTAATGAACACTGAAGCTTTCTTT | CASSLVGNLMNTEAFF
few | TRBJ2-7 | TRBV6-5 | NA | TGTGCCAGCAGTCTTCGGGGGGGGAAAGGGGGCATCTACGAGCAGTACTTC | CASSLRGGKGGIYEQYF
NA | TRBJ2-1 | TRBV5-8 | TRBD2 | TGTGCCAGGAAGAGTAGCGGGGGGCCGTACAATGAGCAGTTCTTC | CARKSSGGPYNEQFF
many | TRBJ2-7 | TRBV27 | TRBD1 | TGTGCCAGCAGTTGGGGGGGACAGGGCCACTCCGAGCAGTACTTC | CASSWGGQGHSEQYF
NA | TRBJ2-3 | TRBV3-1 | TRBD2 | TGTGCCTTCTGTTTCCTCTCCCGCGGGGGAGGAGATACGCAGTATTTT | CAFCFLSRGGGDTQYF
NA | TRBJ2-3 | TRBV20-1 | TRBD2 | TGCAGTGCTAGTCAACTAGCGGGGGGAAACACAGATACGCAGTATTTT | CSASQLAGGNTDTQYF
NA | TRBJ2-3 | TRBV7-9 | TRBD2 | TGTGCCAGCAGCTTACGCGGGAGCAGCACAGATACGCAGTATTTT | CASSLRGSSTDTQYF
many | TRBJ2-5 | TRBV3-1 | NA | TGTGCCAGCAGCCAAGAAGGACACTCAGAGACCCAGTACTTC | CASSQEGHSETQYF
many | TRBJ2-1 | TRBV12-3/TRBV12-4 | NA | TGTGCCAGCAGTCCCCCCGGGGGTGAGCAGTTCTTC | CASSPPGGEQFF
NA | TRBJ2-3 | TRBV7-2 | TRBD2 | TGTGCCAGCAGCTTAGACAACAGAGCGGGGGAGCAGTATTTT | CASSLDNRAGEQYF
NA | TRBJ2-3 | TRBV29-1 | NA | TGCAGCGTTGAGAGGCTAGGGAGCCTCACAGATACGCAGTATTTT | CSVERLGSLTDTQYF
few | TRBJ1-5 | TRBV12-3/TRBV12-4 | TRBD1 | TGTGCCAGCAGTCAGGGACAGATAAATCAGCCCCAGCATTTT | CASSQGQINQPQHF
NA | TRBJ1-1 | TRBV27 | TRBD1 | TGTGCCAGCAGTTCCCAGGGGGTCTCGATCAACCGCATGAACACTGAAGCTTTCTTT | CASSSQGVSINRMNTEAFF
few | TRBJ2-4 | TRBV7-6 | NA | TGTGCCAGCAGCTTAGGCGGTCGACGGGGGCTAGCCAAAAACATTCAGTACTTC | CASSLGGRRGLAKNIQYF
NA | TRBJ1-4 | TRBV12-3/TRBV12-4 | NA | TGTGCCAGCAGTTCTGACAGCACGTATGAAAAACTGTTTTTT | CASSSDSTYEKLFF
NA | TRBJ2-5 | TRBV12-3/TRBV12-4 | NA | TGTGCCAGCACCAAACAGTCGGGCCAAGAGACCCAGTACTTC | CASTKQSGQETQYF
few | TRBJ1-5 | TRBV28 | NA | TGTGCCAGCAGTTTTATTCGTTCAGGACCGCGCTGGGTGCCCCAGCATTTT | CASSFIRSGPRWVPQHF
few | TRBJ1-1 | TRBV4-2 | NA | TGTGCCAGCAGCCAATCCGGGAACGGGGGCATGAACACTGAAGCTTTCTTT | CASSQSGNGGMNTEAFF
NA | TRBJ2-7 | TRBV20-1 | NA | TGCAGTGCTACACTAGGGCTTGGAGCTCTCGAGCAGTACTTC | CSATLGLGALEQYF